Following are 16 T cell receptor beta chains from one sample sequenced in a study of blood T cell repertoires in COVID-19. Profiled with immunoSEQ multiplex PCR; TCRdb holds only in-frame clones, not every one. The sample includes around 170,000 clones, roughly 90% of them seen just once. Sequenced sample: peripheral blood. These receptors all come from a man aged 60 to 69 with acute or convalescent COVID-19.

The gene calls are TRBV5-1 and TRBJ2-7; TRBD1 agrees at 10 bases. The V segment lost 4 bases and the J segment 6 bases; nucleotides outside the gene matches: 7. The CDR3 covers 14 residues. Germline CDR1 and CDR2: SGHRS and YFSETQ. CDR3 amino acids: CASSRGDRGAEQYF. The CDR3 bases are TGCGCCAGCAGCCGGGGGGACAGGGGTGCCGAGCAGTACTTC.

V and J are TRBV5-1 and TRBJ1-1; 9 nucleotides align to TRBD1. This CDR3 spans 15 amino acids. Per the germline V gene, CDR1 is SGHRS and CDR2 is YFSETQ. J gave up 0 bases and V 4 bases, and 4 bases lay outside the gene matches. Here the CDR3 reads CASSGGQGLNTEAFF. CDR3 DNA sequence: TGCGCCAGCAGCGGCGGACAGGGGTTGAACACTGAAGCTTTCTTT.

A word on this clone: The junction departs from the called germline gene at one end, perhaps through a read error. The chain uses TRBV5-1 and TRBJ2-1, with 9 bases aligning to TRBD2. The CDR3 consists of 16 residues. Germline CDR1 and CDR2: SGHRS and YFSETQ. The chain's CDR3 is CASSSPLAGIYNERFF. CDR3 nucleotides: TGCGCCAGCAGCTCGCCCCTAGCGGGGATCTACAATGAGCGGTTCTTC. The entire variable domain, with the rest obtained from reference TRBV5-1 and TRBJ2-1, is as follows: KAGVTQTPRYLIKTRGQQVTLSCSPISGHRSVSWYQQTPGQGLQFLFEYFSETQRNKGNFPGRFSGRQFSNSRSEMNVSTLELGDSALYLCASSSPLAGIYNERFFGPGTRLTVL.

This clone was counted between two and nine times. The chain links TRBV6-5 to TRBJ1-5, with D tentatively TRBD1 (6 bases). With 8 bases removed from V and 5 bases from J, the gap between germline ends came to 16 bases. Germline assignment: CDR1 MNHEY and CDR2 SVGAGI. CDR3 size: 14 residues. CDR3 DNA sequence: TGTGCCAGCGGCAAGACACAGGGCGATCAGCCCCAGCATTTT. This translates into CASGKTQGDQPQHF.

This chain uses TRBV7-2 with TRBJ1-2; TRBD1 matches 7 bases. CDR1 is SGHTA and CDR2 is FQGNSA in the germline V gene. The CDR3 runs 14 residues. V was clipped by 2 bases and J by 11 bases; unmatched bases: 11. CDR3 nucleotides: TGTGCCAGCAGCTTAAATCGGGACAGAGTTAATTACACCTTC. It translates to CASSLNRDRVNYTF.

The V call is TRBV6-5, the J call TRBJ1-2, with TRBD1 identical over 7 bases. V lost 4 bases and J lost 7; bases outside the gene matches: 3. The CDR3 runs to 12 residues. CDR1 MNHEY and CDR2 SVGAGI come from the germline V gene. For the CDR3, the DNA is TGTGCCAGCAGTTTTGCAGGGGGTGGCTACACCTTC. It translates to CASSFAGGGYTF.

The rearrangement links TRBV19 to TRBJ2-1; 10 nucleotides match TRBD2. V dropped 6 bases and J dropped 7; count of bases not matched to a gene: 12. Per the germline V gene, CDR1 is LNHDA and CDR2 is SQIVND (reference sequence). The CDR3 is 16 amino acids. DNA of the CDR3: TGTGCCAGTAGGGATCATGGCCTAGCGGGGGTTAATGAGCAGTTCTTC. Protein: CASRDHGLAGVNEQFF.

This clone was detected once. The chain joins TRBV15 to TRBJ1-2; 8 bases line up with TRBD1. J was trimmed by 6 bases and V by 0 bases; bases with no gene match: 12. The CDR3 totals 17 residues. Germline V gene sequence: CDR1 LNHNV, CDR2 YYDKDF (reference sequence). CDR3 coding DNA: TGTGCCACCAGCAGAGATCTAACAGGGGGGCGGGTCGATGGCTACACCTTC. Its protein product is CATSRDLTGGRVDGYTF.

The V call is TRBV5-1, the J call TRBJ2-7; D is perhaps TRBD1 (5 bases). Trimming removed 3 bases at V and 4 bases at J, with 11 bases between. Germline CDR1 SGHRS, CDR2 YFSETQ. CDR3 length equals 13 residues. The CDR3 DNA is TGCGCCAGCAGCTCGACAGCGCCTTACGAGCAGTACTTC. It translates to CASSSTAPYEQYF.

The chain couples TRBV19 to TRBJ1-3; D might be TRBD1 (5 bases). V was cut by 4 bases and J by 1 base, with 11 bases left in between. This CDR3 comprises 15 residues. Germline V gives CDR1 LNHDA, CDR2 SQIVND (reference sequence). The CDR3 reads CASSTKGVSGNTIYF. DNA for the CDR3: TGTGCCAGTAGTACCAAAGGGGTATCTGGAAACACCATATATTTT.

The chain links TRBV10-3 to TRBJ2-3; D may be TRBD2 (6 bases). Per the germline V gene, CDR1 is ENHRY and CDR2 is SYGVKD. Trimming left V 8 bases short and J 6 bases short, with 12 bases between. The CDR3 is 12 amino acids. In DNA, the CDR3 is TGTGCCATCGGAGGGCGCGGGGATACGCAGTATTTT. Translating it yields CAIGGRGDTQYF.

There are a few counts of this clone. Written as DNA, the CDR3 is TGTGCCAGCAGCTTAGATTTTGTGACGACAAGGCTCCTTAATGAAAAACTGTTTTTT. Translating it yields CASSLDFVTTRLLNEKLFF. This chain connects TRBV11-3 to TRBJ1-4, with no clear D. V was cut by 0 bases and J by 4 bases, with 21 bases left in between. The CDR3 has 19 amino acids. In germline, CDR1 is SGHNT, CDR2 YENEEA.

The gene calls are TRBV18 and TRBJ1-3; D not certain. Trimming left V 6 bases short and J 2 bases short, with 8 bases between. This CDR3 spans 13 amino acids. Germline CDR1 reads KGHSH; CDR2 reads LQKENI. The CDR3 nucleotides read TGTGCCAGCTCTGAGAACGCTGGAAACACCATATATTTT. Translating it yields CASSENAGNTIYF.

This chain links TRBV24-1 with TRBJ1-3; 8 nucleotides line up with TRBD1. Germline V gene sequence: CDR1 KGHDR, CDR2 SFDVKD. The CDR3 has 15 amino acids. V gave up 5 bases and J gave up 3 bases; unmatched junction bases: 5. The CDR3 nucleotides read TGTGCCACCAGTGCCGGGGGGACAGGTGGAAACACCATATATTTT. Its protein is CATSAGGTGGNTIYF.

This clone showed up just a few times. Additional DNA sequences in this sample encode the identical CDR3. The chain links TRBV29-1 to TRBJ1-3; no definite D call. CDR3 size: 12 residues. The ends were cut back, 4 bases at V and 4 bases at J, with 8 bases in the middle. Looked up from germline, CDR1 is SQVTM and CDR2 is ANQGSEA. Here the CDR3 reads CSVVRSGNTIYF. The DNA of the CDR3 is TGCAGCGTTGTGAGATCCGGAAACACCATATATTTT.

The rearrangement uses TRBV10-3 and TRBJ2-2; D unresolved. CDR3 length: 13 amino acids. Trimming left V 7 bases short and J 4 bases short, with 10 bases between. In germline, CDR1 is ENHRY, CDR2 SYGVKD. The CDR3 region has the DNA TGTGCCATCACGTTTAGCCTCACCGGGGAGCTGTTTTTT. It codes for CAITFSLTGELFF.